The clone carrying this T cell receptor (beta chain) was detected ten times or more. Its target is not known. Germline V lookup: CDR1 KGHDR, CDR2 SFDVKD. This CDR3 comprises 18 residues. Trimming removed 1 base from V and 4 bases from J, with 22 bases in between. The CDR3 regions of TCR beta were amplified from RNA transcripts. Initially, a first-round RT-PCR of the TCR CDR3 employed the HTBI primer set. Each CDR3 protein is one row after TCRdb ran MiXCR on the multiplex PCR reads. The sample yields about 360,000 distinct CDR3 sequences, 19% seen once. These data originate in a study of T cells in Graves' hyperthyroidism and ophthalmopathy. Points from the study as a whole: Ophthalmopathy was distinguished from stable hyperthyroidism by 13 V-J signatures.

Using around 10 ml of fresh peripheral blood, PBMCs were prepared. This receptor was taken from a woman between 18 and 30 years old with Graves' hyperthyroidism. V usage is TRBV24-1 and J usage is TRBJ2-7, with D tentatively TRBD1 (6 bases). The sequenced sample consisted of blood. Written as DNA, the CDR3 is TGTGCCACCAGTGATTTCCTTTCCCCGCAGACAGGCGGATACGAGCAGTACTTC. Amino acids: CATSDFLSPQTGGYEQYF.